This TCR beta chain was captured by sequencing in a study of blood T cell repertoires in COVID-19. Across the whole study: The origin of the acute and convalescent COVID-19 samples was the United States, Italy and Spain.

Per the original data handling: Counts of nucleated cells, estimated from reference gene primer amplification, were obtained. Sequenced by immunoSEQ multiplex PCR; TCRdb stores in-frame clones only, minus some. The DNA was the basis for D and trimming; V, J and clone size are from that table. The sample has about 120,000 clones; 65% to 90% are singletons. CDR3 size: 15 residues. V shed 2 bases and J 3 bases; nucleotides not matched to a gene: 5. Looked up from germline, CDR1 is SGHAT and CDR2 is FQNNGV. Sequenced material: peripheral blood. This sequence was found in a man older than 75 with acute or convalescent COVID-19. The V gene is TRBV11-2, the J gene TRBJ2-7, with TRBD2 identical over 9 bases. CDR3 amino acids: CASSLLAGDFYEQYF. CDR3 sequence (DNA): TGTGCCAGCAGCTTATTAGCGGGGGACTTCTACGAGCAGTACTTC.